This T cell receptor beta chain appears in the sequencing data of a study of blood T cell repertoires in COVID-19. Looking at the study overall: Samples of COVID-19 (acute and convalescent) were obtained from the United States, Italy and Spain. The analysed material was cDNA or gDNA that came from T cells, B-cell-depleted T cells, or PBMCs.

The CDR3 runs 15 residues. Germline CDR1 is SGHRS and CDR2 is YFSETQ. Trimming removed 4 bases at V and 2 bases at J, with 14 bases between. Original data processing: Reference gene primer amplification yielded estimated nucleated cell counts. Produced via immunoSEQ multiplex PCR; TCRdb's table is partial and in-frame only. Clone size and V and J calls were adopted from that table, with D and trimming inferred from the DNA. The data hold 90,000 or so clones, with approximately 90% observed a single time. This receptor was taken from a man aged 55 to 69 with acute or convalescent COVID-19. The sequenced sample was peripheral blood. The chain has TRBV5-1 and TRBJ2-3, with a possible D match to TRBD1 (6 bases). The CDR3 loop reads CASSVDRPLTDTQYF. In DNA form, the CDR3 reads TGCGCCAGCAGCGTCGACAGGCCCCTCACAGATACGCAGTATTTT.